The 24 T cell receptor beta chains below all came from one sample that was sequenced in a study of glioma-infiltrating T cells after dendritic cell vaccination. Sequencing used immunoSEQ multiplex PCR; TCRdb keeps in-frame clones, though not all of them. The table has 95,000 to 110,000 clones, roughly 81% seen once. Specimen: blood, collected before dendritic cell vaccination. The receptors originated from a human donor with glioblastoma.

CDR3 nucleotides: TGTGCCAGCTCCCACCGACGGGGACAGGGAACAGATACGCAGTATTTT. Amino acids: CASSHRRGQGTDTQYF. The genes are TRBV18 and TRBJ2-3; 9 positions match TRBD1. From germline, CDR1 is KGHSH and CDR2 LQKENI. Trimming removed 6 bases from V and 3 bases from J; junction bases left unmatched: 10. The CDR3 totals 16 residues. Complete variable domain (other parts from reference TRBV18 and TRBJ2-3): NAGVMQNPRHLVRRRGQEARLRCSPMKGHSHVYWYRQLPEEGLKFMVYLQKENIIDESGMPKERFSAEFPKEGPSILRIQQVVRGDSAAYFCASSHRRGQGTDTQYFGPGTRLTVL.

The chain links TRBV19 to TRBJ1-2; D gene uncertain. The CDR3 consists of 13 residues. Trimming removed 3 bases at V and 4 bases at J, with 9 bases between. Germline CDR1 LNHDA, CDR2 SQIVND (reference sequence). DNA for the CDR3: TGTGCCAGTAGTATGGGAGAATCCTATGGCTACACCTTC. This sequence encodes CASSMGESYGYTF. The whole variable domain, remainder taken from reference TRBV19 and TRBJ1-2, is DGGITQSPKYLFRKEGQNVTLSCEQNLNHDAMYWYRQDPGQGLRLIYYSQIVNDFQKGDIAEGYSVSREKKESFPLTVTSAQKNPTAFYLCASSMGESYGYTFGSGTRLTVV.

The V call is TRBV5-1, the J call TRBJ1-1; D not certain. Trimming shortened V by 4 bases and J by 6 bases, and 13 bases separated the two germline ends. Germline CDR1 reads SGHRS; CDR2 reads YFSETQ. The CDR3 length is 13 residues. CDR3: CASSPVGFSEAFF. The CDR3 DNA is TGCGCCAGCAGCCCGGTCGGGTTTTCTGAAGCTTTCTTT. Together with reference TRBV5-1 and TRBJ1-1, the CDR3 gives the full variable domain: KAGVTQTPRYLIKTRGQQVTLSCSPISGHRSVSWYQQTPGQGLQFLFEYFSETQRNKGNFPGRFSGRQFSNSRSEMNVSTLELGDSALYLCASSPVGFSEAFFGQGTRLTVV.

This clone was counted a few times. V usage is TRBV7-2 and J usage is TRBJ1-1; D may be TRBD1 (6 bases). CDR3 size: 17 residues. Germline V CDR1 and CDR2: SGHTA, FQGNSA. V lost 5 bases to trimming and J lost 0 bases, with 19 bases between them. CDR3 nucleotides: TGTGCCAGCAGCCCGTCGTGGGGGGGGCGTCTGAACACTGAAGCTTTCTTT. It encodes CASSPSWGGRLNTEAFF. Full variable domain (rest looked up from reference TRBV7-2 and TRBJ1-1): GAGVSQSPSNKVTEKGKDVELRCDPISGHTALYWYRQSLGQGLEFLIYFQGNSAPDKSGLPSDRFSAERTGGSVSTLTIQRTQQEDSAVYLCASSPSWGGRLNTEAFFGQGTRLTVV.

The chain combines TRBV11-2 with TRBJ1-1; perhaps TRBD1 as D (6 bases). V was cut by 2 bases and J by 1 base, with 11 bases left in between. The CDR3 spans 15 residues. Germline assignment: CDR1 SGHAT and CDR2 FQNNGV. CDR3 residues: CASSLHHRANTEAFF. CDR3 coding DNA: TGTGCCAGCAGCTTACATCACAGGGCGAACACTGAAGCTTTCTTT.

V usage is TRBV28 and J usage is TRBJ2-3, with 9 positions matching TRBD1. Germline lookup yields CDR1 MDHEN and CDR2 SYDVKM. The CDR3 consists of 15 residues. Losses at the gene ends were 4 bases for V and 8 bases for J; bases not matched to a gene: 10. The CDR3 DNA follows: TGTGCCAGCAGTTCAACCGGGACAGGGAGAGGTACGCAGTATTTT. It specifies CASSSTGTGRGTQYF.

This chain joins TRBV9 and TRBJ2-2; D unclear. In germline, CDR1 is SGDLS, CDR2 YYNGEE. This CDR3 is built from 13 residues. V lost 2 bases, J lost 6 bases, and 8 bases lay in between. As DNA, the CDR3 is TGTGCCAGCAGCGTTCAGGATGCCGGGGAGCTGTTTTTT. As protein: CASSVQDAGELFF.

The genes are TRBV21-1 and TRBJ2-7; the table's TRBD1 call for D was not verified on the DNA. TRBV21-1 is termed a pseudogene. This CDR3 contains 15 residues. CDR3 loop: CASSTPGQGGYEQYF. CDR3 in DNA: TGTGCCAGCAGCACGCCGGGACAGGGGGGGTACGAGCAGTACTTC.

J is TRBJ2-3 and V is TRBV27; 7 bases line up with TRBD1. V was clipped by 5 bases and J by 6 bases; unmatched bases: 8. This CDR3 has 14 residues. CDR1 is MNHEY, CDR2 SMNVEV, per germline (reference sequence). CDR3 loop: CASSAGTVDDTQYF. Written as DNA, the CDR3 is TGTGCCAGCAGTGCCGGGACAGTCGACGATACGCAGTATTTT.

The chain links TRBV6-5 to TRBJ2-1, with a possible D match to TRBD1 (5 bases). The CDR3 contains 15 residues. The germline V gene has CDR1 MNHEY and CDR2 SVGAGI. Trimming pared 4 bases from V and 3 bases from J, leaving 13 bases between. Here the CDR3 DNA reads TGTGCCAGCAGTTCAAGGGGAAAGGGCTACAATGAGCAGTTCTTC. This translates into CASSSRGKGYNEQFF.

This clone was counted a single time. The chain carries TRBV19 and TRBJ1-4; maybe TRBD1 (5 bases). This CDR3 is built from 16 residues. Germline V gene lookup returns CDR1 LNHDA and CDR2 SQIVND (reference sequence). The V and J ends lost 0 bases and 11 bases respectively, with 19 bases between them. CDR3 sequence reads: CASSIDGVQGVGKLFF. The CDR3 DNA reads TGTGCCAGTAGTATAGATGGGGTCCAGGGCGTCGGGAAACTGTTTTTT.

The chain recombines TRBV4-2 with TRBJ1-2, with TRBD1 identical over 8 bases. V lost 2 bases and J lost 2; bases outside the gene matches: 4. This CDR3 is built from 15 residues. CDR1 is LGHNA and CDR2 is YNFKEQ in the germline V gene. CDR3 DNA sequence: TGTGCCAGCAGCCAAACTAGACAGGGGAACTATGGCTACACCTTC. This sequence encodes CASSQTRQGNYGYTF.

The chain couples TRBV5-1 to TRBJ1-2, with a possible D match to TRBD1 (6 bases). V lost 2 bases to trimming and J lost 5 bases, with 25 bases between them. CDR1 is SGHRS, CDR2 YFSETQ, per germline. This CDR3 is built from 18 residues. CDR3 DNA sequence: TGCGCCAGCAGCTTTGGAGACGGGACACTCCAGCAAGGTTATGGCTACACCTTC. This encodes CASSFGDGTLQQGYGYTF.

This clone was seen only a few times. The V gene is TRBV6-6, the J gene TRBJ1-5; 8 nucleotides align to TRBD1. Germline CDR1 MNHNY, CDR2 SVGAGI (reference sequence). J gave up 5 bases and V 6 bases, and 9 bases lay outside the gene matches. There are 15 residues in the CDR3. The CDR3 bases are TGTGCCAGCAGCCCCGGACAGGGAAGGGATCAGCCCCAGCATTTT. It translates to CASSPGQGRDQPQHF.

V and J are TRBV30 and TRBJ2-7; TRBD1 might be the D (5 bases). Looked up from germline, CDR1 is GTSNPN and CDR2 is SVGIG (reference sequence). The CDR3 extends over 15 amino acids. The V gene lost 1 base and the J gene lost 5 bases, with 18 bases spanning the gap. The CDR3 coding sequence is TGTGCCTGGAGTGCTCCGACAGTCCCCAGGGACGAGCAGTACTTC. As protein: CAWSAPTVPRDEQYF.

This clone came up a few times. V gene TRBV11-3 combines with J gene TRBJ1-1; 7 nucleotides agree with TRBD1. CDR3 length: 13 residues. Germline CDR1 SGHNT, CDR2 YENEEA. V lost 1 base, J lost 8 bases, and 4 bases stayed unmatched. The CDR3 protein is CASSLASQGEAFF. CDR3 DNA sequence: TGTGCCAGCAGCTTAGCTTCACAGGGGGAAGCTTTCTTT.

CDR3 sequence reads: CAIRATSGGGDTQYF. The DNA of the CDR3 is TGTGCCATCAGAGCGACTAGCGGGGGAGGAGATACGCAGTATTTT. The chain is built from TRBV10-3 and TRBJ2-3; 12 nucleotides agree with TRBD2. Germline lookup yields CDR1 ENHRY and CDR2 SYGVKD. V shed 6 bases and J 5 bases; nucleotides not matched to a gene: 6. The CDR3 is 15 amino acids.

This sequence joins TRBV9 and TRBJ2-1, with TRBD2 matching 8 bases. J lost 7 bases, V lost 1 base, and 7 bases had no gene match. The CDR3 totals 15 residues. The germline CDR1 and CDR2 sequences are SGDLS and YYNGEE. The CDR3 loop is CASSVIGGAGNEQFF. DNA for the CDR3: TGTGCCAGCAGCGTAATCGGGGGGGCCGGGAATGAGCAGTTCTTC.

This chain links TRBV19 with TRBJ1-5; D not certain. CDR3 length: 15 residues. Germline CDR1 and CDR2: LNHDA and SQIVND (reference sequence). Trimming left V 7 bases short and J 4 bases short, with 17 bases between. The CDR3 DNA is TGTGCCAGTAACCCTCAGAGGCTTTCAAATCAGCCCCAGCATTTT. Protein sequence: CASNPQRLSNQPQHF.

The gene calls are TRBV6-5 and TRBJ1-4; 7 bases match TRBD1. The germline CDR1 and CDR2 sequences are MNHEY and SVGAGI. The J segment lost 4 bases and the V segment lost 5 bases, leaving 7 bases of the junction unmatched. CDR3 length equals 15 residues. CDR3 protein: CASSRDSWINEKLFF. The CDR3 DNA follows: TGTGCCAGCAGTCGGGACAGTTGGATTAATGAAAAACTGTTTTTT.

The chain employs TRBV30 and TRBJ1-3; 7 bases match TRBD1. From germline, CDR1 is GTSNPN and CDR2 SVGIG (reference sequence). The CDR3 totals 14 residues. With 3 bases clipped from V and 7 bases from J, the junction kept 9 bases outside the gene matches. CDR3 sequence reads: CAWRQGYRGNTIYF. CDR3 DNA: TGTGCCTGGAGACAGGGGTATAGGGGGAACACCATATATTTT.

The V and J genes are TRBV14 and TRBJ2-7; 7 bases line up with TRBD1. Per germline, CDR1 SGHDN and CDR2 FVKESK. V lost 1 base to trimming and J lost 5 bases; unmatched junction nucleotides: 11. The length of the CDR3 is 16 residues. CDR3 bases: TGTGCCAGCAGCCAAGGTGACAGGGCCTTTCGGGACGAGCAGTACTTC. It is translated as CASSQGDRAFRDEQYF. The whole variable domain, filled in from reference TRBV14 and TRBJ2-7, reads EAGVTQFPSHSVIEKGQTVTLRCDPISGHDNLYWYRRVMGKEIKFLLHFVKESKQDESGMPNNRFLAERTGGTYSTLKVQPAELEDSGVYFCASSQGDRAFRDEQYFGPGTRLTVT.

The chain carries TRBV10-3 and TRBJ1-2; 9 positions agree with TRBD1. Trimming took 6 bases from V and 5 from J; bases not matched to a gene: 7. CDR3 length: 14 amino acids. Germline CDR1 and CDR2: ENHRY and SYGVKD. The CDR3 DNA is TGTGCCATCAGCCAGACCGGGACAGGGTATGGCTACACCTTC. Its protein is CAISQTGTGYGYTF.

The CDR3 nucleotides are TGTGCCAGCAGCCCCCGACTAGAGCAGTACTTC. Protein sequence: CASSPRLEQYF. The V gene is TRBV13, the J gene TRBJ2-7; TRBD2 is a possible D gene (5 bases). The CDR3 consists of 11 residues. Between the trimmed V and J ends, which lost 5 bases and 7 bases, there was a span of 9 bases. From germline, CDR1 is PRHDT and CDR2 FYEKMQ (reference sequence).